Shown below are 3 T cell receptor beta chains from a single sample sequenced in a study of cytomegalovirus exposure and HLA in healthy donors. 60 Vbeta and 13 Jbeta primers were used in PCR. This table comes from immunoSEQ multiplex PCR, and its TCRdb copy is limited to in-frame clones, with some not included. The data show 75,000 to 90,000 clones, with around 76% seen just once and less than 7% held by the top ten. Sequencing input: PBMCs. The receptors here all came from a male donor in good health and CMV-seropositive.

J is TRBJ1-6 and V is TRBV4-3, with D perhaps TRBD1 (6 bases). The germline V and J ends were trimmed by 0 bases and 15 bases, with 18 bases remaining between them. The CDR3 sequence is 15 residues long. Germline-derived CDR1 and CDR2 are LGHNA and YSLEER. The CDR3 bases are TGCGCCAGCAGCCAAGAGTTTAGAACAGGGCTTTTCCTCCACTTT. Protein sequence: CASSQEFRTGLFLHF.

The rearrangement links TRBV28 to TRBJ2-5; D is perhaps TRBD2 (5 bases). The CDR3 has 13 amino acids. The V and J ends lost 3 bases and 2 bases respectively, with 7 bases between them. The V gene's germline CDR1 is MDHEN and CDR2 SYDVKM. CDR3 in DNA: TGTGCCAGCAGTTTCGGGATGCAAGAGACCCAGTACTTC. Translation: CASSFGMQETQYF.

This clone was counted a few times. This chain uses TRBV19 with TRBJ1-1, with D tentatively TRBD1 (6 bases). This CDR3 spans 13 amino acids. V was pared by 1 base and J by 11 bases, with 14 bases between. Germline values: CDR1 LNHDA, CDR2 SQIVND (reference sequence). This CDR3 reads CASSIVRGTRAFF. CDR3 DNA: TGTGCCAGTAGTATAGTGAGGGGGACACGGGCTTTCTTT.